The 21 T cell receptor beta chains below were found in one sample sequenced in a study of CD8 T cells in ankylosing spondylitis. Findings and limits, study-wide: What seemed typical of ankylosing spondylitis blood was a TCR beta motif built from eight highly homologous variants.

In TCRdb, the 5' RACE reads were re-called with MiXCR into one record per CDR3 protein. The repertoire consists of around 490,000 distinct CDR3 sequences, with about 5.4% occurring once and the leading ten covering 3% to 4.5%. These TCRs' antigens remain unknown. The sequenced material came from blood, either unsorted or a sorted T cell fraction (not recorded which). All receptors come from a male donor with ankylosing spondylitis.

This clonotype showed up many times. The V gene is TRBV5-1, the J gene TRBJ2-3, with D uncertain. CDR1 is SGHRS, CDR2 YFSETQ, per germline. V was shortened by 4 bases and J by 0 bases, with 6 bases between the two germline ends. This CDR3 has 13 amino acids. The CDR3 region is CASSTGSTDTQYF. In DNA, the CDR3 is TGCGCCAGCAGCACCGGCAGCACAGATACGCAGTATTTT.

This clonotype was recorded at least ten times. CDR3 coding DNA: TGTGCCAGCAGTTACCCACCTCTGCAGGGTAGTCATGAGCAGTTCTTC. Its protein product is CASSYPPLQGSHEQFF. This rearrangement joins TRBV6-5 to TRBJ2-1; D possibly corresponds to TRBD1 (5 bases). Looked up from germline, CDR1 is MNHEY and CDR2 is SVGAGI. This CDR3 has 16 amino acids. The V and J ends lost 2 bases and 8 bases respectively, with 19 bases between them.

Many counts were recorded for this clonotype. The chain employs TRBV9 and TRBJ2-7, with 7 nucleotides matching TRBD1. This CDR3 has 15 amino acids. Germline-derived CDR1 and CDR2 are SGDLS and YYNGEE. J gave up 4 bases and V 3 bases, and 10 bases lay outside the gene matches. The CDR3 here is CASSALGTAHYEQYF. The CDR3 bases are TGTGCCAGCAGCGCTCTCGGGACAGCACATTACGAGCAGTACTTC.

There are many counts of this clonotype. V and J are TRBV5-6 and TRBJ2-3, with D possibly TRBD1 on 5 matching bases. The CDR3 totals 15 residues. Looked up from germline, CDR1 is SGHDT and CDR2 is YYEEEE. The germline V and J ends were trimmed by 5 bases and 0 bases, with 13 bases remaining between them. The CDR3 reads CASRLGRASTDTQYF. The CDR3 nucleotides are TGTGCCAGCAGACTCGGCAGGGCGAGCACAGATACGCAGTATTTT.

This clonotype was detected many times. This chain connects TRBV5-8 to TRBJ1-4; D ambiguous. Germline-derived CDR1 and CDR2 are SGHTS and YDEGEE. This CDR3 has 14 amino acids. V lost 2 bases and J lost 4, with 9 bases in between. The CDR3 DNA is TGTGCCAGCAGCTTAATAAGCGATAATGAAAAACTGTTTTTT. Translation gives CASSLISDNEKLFF.

This clonotype has ten or more counts. V is TRBV20-1 and J is TRBJ1-1; D is perhaps TRBD1 (5 bases). The V gene lost 1 base and the J gene lost 9 bases, with 9 bases spanning the gap. Germline loops: CDR1 DFQATT, CDR2 SNEGSKA (reference sequence). CDR3 length equals 11 residues. DNA for the CDR3: TGCAGTGCTAGAGTAGAGGGGCAAGCTTTCTTT. It translates to CSARVEGQAFF.

This clonotype was found many times. J is TRBJ1-1 and V is TRBV7-9; D perhaps matches TRBD1 (5 bases). The V end was cut by 5 bases, the J end by 9 bases, with 13 bases between. The CDR3 covers 12 residues. The germline CDR1 and CDR2 sequences are SEHNR and FQNEAQ (reference sequence). CDR3 loop: CASSPRLGQAFF. The CDR3 coding sequence is TGTGCCAGCAGCCCCCGACTGGGACAAGCTTTCTTT.

This clonotype was detected a few times. The V gene is TRBV15, the J gene TRBJ1-5; D is unclear. Germline V gene sequence: CDR1 LNHNV, CDR2 YYDKDF (reference sequence). CDR3 size: 14 residues. V gave up 3 bases and J gave up 9 bases, with 15 bases separating them. Here the CDR3 DNA reads TGTGCCACCAGCAGCCAAGGTGGGGATCCGCCCCAGCATTTT. Its translation is CATSSQGGDPPQHF.

This clonotype was observed at least ten times. CDR3 bases: TGTGCCAGCAGTCCGAGGGGGGATGCTACGAACACTGAAGCTTTCTTT. Amino acids: CASSPRGDATNTEAFF. The chain joins TRBV28 to TRBJ1-1; the D gene is possibly TRBD1 (6 bases). Trimming pared 5 bases from V and 1 base from J, leaving 17 bases between. CDR1 is MDHEN, CDR2 SYDVKM, per germline. This CDR3 is 16 amino acids long.

This clonotype was observed at least ten times. As DNA, the CDR3 is TGTGCCAGCAGTTCCCTGGAGGGGGCGGAGGAAAAACTGTTTTTT. Its translation: CASSSLEGAEEKLFF. The rearrangement joins TRBV12-3 or TRBV12-4 to TRBJ1-4; 7 nucleotides line up with TRBD1. V lost 4 bases, J lost 8 bases, and 10 bases stayed unmatched. The CDR3 totals 15 residues.

Many counts were recorded for this clonotype. The chain recombines TRBV10-3 with TRBJ2-3; D is undetermined. The CDR3 has 13 amino acids. With 0 bases removed from V and 6 bases from J, the gap between germline ends came to 7 bases. Germline V CDR1 and CDR2: ENHRY, SYGVKD. The DNA of the CDR3 is TGTGCCATCAGTGAGTCGGTAGGGGATACGCAGTATTTT. Translated, it gives CAISESVGDTQYF.

This clonotype was counted at least ten times. V gene TRBV7-2 combines with J gene TRBJ2-3, with D possibly being TRBD1 (6 bases). The CDR3 has 17 residues. CDR1 and CDR2 from the germline V gene are SGHTA and FQGNSA. With 2 bases removed from V and 1 base from J, the gap between germline ends came to 16 bases. CDR3 DNA sequence: TGTGCCAGCAGCTTAAGAATGGAGGCAGGGGGCACAGATACGCAGTATTTT. Translating it yields CASSLRMEAGGTDTQYF.

This clonotype was recorded many times. The J gene is TRBJ2-3, the V gene TRBV4-2; no reliable D call. The germline gives CDR1 LGHNA, CDR2 YNFKEQ. The CDR3 totals 16 residues. V lost 0 bases and J 4 bases, leaving 14 bases between the germline ends. In DNA form, the CDR3 reads TGTGCCAGCAGCCAAGATGGCAGTTACTTCGCAGATACGCAGTATTTT. It yields the protein CASSQDGSYFADTQYF.

This clonotype was counted ten times or more. The J gene is TRBJ1-2, the V gene TRBV5-1; D call uncertain. Trimming cost V 1 base and J 1 base, with 14 bases left between them. Germline CDR1 reads SGHRS; CDR2 reads YFSETQ. CDR3 length: 16 amino acids. CDR3 in DNA: TGCGCCAGCAGCTTGAGTTTCACTACGATTAACTATGGCTACACCTTC. This sequence encodes CASSLSFTTINYGYTF.

This clonotype was recorded at least ten times. The chain links TRBV5-1 to TRBJ1-5; TRBD1 is a possible D gene (6 bases). V lost 0 bases and J 3 bases, leaving 16 bases between the germline ends. Germline V gives CDR1 SGHRS, CDR2 YFSETQ. The CDR3 spans 17 residues. The CDR3 DNA follows: TGCGCCAGCAGCTTGGGAGCCCAGACAGGTTCCAATCAGCCCCAGCATTTT. Translated: CASSLGAQTGSNQPQHF.

This clonotype was observed many times. The chain combines TRBV6-1 with TRBJ2-2, with 11 bases aligning to TRBD1. The CDR3 runs 16 residues. Per the germline V gene, CDR1 is MNHNS and CDR2 is SASEGT. Trimming cost V 5 bases and J 4 bases; bases outside gene matches: 6. The CDR3 nucleotides are TGTGCCAGCAGTCTGCCTGGGACAGGGGGCACCGGGGAGCTGTTTTTT. Translation: CASSLPGTGGTGELFF.

This chain links TRBV24-1 with TRBJ2-2; 10 nucleotides line up with TRBD2. Unmatched junction bases numbered 22, after V lost 4 bases and J lost 9 bases. The CDR3 runs to 20 residues. In germline, CDR1 is KGHDR, CDR2 SFDVKD. CDR3 protein: CATSDSRAGAGGVIGRELFF. CDR3 DNA: TGTGCCACCAGTGACTCCCGTGCCGGAGCGGGAGGGGTGATCGGCCGGGAGCTGTTTTTT.

This clonotype was detected many times. V and J are TRBV20-1 and TRBJ1-2; D possibly corresponds to TRBD1 (6 bases). The CDR3 is made up of 14 amino acids. Germline values: CDR1 DFQATT, CDR2 SNEGSKA (reference sequence). Trimming shortened V by 6 bases and J by 6 bases, and 20 bases separated the two germline ends. The chain's CDR3 is CSALARTVEHGYTF. In nucleotides, the CDR3 is TGCAGTGCGCTAGCCCGGACAGTTGAGCATGGCTACACCTTC.

This clonotype was found many times. At one boundary the junction diverges from the germline segment, which might be a read error. The chain has TRBV7-7 and TRBJ2-2; 7 nucleotides line up with TRBD1. The CDR3 runs to 14 residues. The germline V gene has CDR1 SSHAT and CDR2 FNYEAQ (reference sequence). The CDR3 is CASSTRTGTGELFF. In DNA, the CDR3 is TGTGCTAGCAGCACAAGGACAGGAACCGGGGAGCTGTTTTTT.

This clonotype was seen ten or more times. The chain has TRBV12-3 or TRBV12-4 and TRBJ1-4; unclear D gene. The CDR3 runs 15 residues. The V end was cut by 3 bases, the J end by 0 bases, with 8 bases between. CDR3 sequence reads: CASSFTLATNEKLFF. DNA for the CDR3: TGTGCCAGCAGTTTCACTCTTGCAACTAATGAAAAACTGTTTTTT.

There are many counts of this clonotype. The chain links TRBV20-1 to TRBJ1-5, with TRBD1 as a possible D gene (5 bases). Trimming removed 5 bases at V and 4 bases at J, with 15 bases between. Germline CDR1 and CDR2: DFQATT and SNEGSKA (reference sequence). This CDR3 has 14 residues. The CDR3 protein is CSAFRHGGNQPQHF. The CDR3 DNA follows: TGCAGTGCTTTCCGACACGGGGGTAATCAGCCCCAGCATTTT.